This T cell receptor (beta chain) was identified during a study of early stage breast cancer tumors. The V and J ends lost 4 bases and 4 bases respectively, with 17 bases between them. The germline V gene encodes CDR1 SEHNR and CDR2 FQNEAQ (reference sequence). The CDR3 has 16 amino acids. There are a few counts of this clone. Clones were sequenced by immunoSEQ multiplex PCR, and TCRdb holds only the in-frame ones, with some missing. The sample has under 8,500 clones, 50% to 80% seen once. The V gene is TRBV7-9, the J gene TRBJ1-5, with D possibly matching TRBD1 (6 bases). This clonotype originated in a person between 50 and 60 years old with breast cancer. Specimen: normal breast tissue next to the tumor. In DNA, the CDR3 is TGTGCCAGCAGCTATCTCGCGACAGGCGGGAATCAGCCCCAGCATTTT. It translates to CASSYLATGGNQPQHF.